The 11 T cell receptor beta chains listed next were all sequenced from one sample in a study of STAT5B mutations in CD4+ large granular lymphocyte leukemia. The data were produced by immunoSEQ multiplex PCR, yet TCRdb's version contains in-frame clones alone and is incomplete. Among roughly 21,000 clones, 60% to 80% were seen once, and the ten largest hold roughly 3.9%. The sequencing sample was made of CD4+ T cells from blood buffy coats. The receptors here all came from a human donor in good health.

The rearrangement links TRBV9 to TRBJ2-1, with D uncertain. The CDR3 runs 15 residues. The germline V gene has CDR1 SGDLS and CDR2 YYNGEE. V lost 1 base and J 4 bases, leaving 12 bases between the germline ends. The DNA for the CDR3 is TGTGCCAGCAGCGTACTAGATTCGGAGTACAATGAGCAGTTCTTC. The encoded protein is CASSVLDSEYNEQFF.

This chain links TRBV2 with TRBJ2-3; 7 nucleotides line up with TRBD1. The CDR3 has 16 amino acids. Trimming at V came to 8 bases and at J to 4 bases, leaving 15 bases not matched to a gene. In germline, CDR1 is SNHLY, CDR2 FYNNEI. In DNA, the CDR3 is TGTGCCAGCTCAAAAGAGGGGACAGATTCCCCAGATACGCAGTATTTT. Translated: CASSKEGTDSPDTQYF.

This clone was observed a single time. In DNA form, the CDR3 reads TGTGCCAGCAGCCTCCGTAGCGGGAGTAACACCGGGGAGCTGTTTTTT. Translating gives CASSLRSGSNTGELFF. The J gene is TRBJ2-2, the V gene TRBV27, with TRBD2 matching over 9 bases. The germline V gene has CDR1 MNHEY and CDR2 SMNVEV (reference sequence). The CDR3 totals 16 residues. The ends lost 6 bases at V and 2 bases at J; junction bases unmatched: 7.

This clone was seen a few times. The chain combines TRBV30 with TRBJ1-5; 7 bases are a match to TRBD1. J was trimmed by 3 bases and V by 0 bases; bases with no gene match: 5. The length of the CDR3 is 15 residues. CDR1 is GTSNPN, CDR2 SVGIG, per germline (reference sequence). The CDR3 region has the DNA TGTGCCTGGAGTGTGGGGACAGACTTCAATCAGCCCCAGCATTTT. Amino acids: CAWSVGTDFNQPQHF.

The gene calls are TRBV4-2 and TRBJ2-1; TRBD1 is a possible D gene (5 bases). Between the trimmed V and J ends, which lost 2 bases and 4 bases, there was a span of 9 bases. This CDR3 is built from 14 residues. CDR1 is LGHNA and CDR2 is YNFKEQ in the germline V gene. This CDR3 reads CASSQLRQYNEQFF. For the CDR3, the DNA is TGTGCCAGCAGCCAACTAAGACAGTACAATGAGCAGTTCTTC.

This sequence joins TRBV5-5 and TRBJ2-7, with 9 bases matching TRBD1. After removal of 4 bases from V and 6 bases from J, the junction contained 11 bases not matched to a gene. Germline V lookup: CDR1 SGHKS, CDR2 YYEKEE (reference sequence). The CDR3 is made up of 15 amino acids. CDR3 sequence: CASSVLPGQGAEQYF. For the CDR3, the DNA is TGTGCCAGCAGCGTATTACCGGGACAGGGAGCCGAGCAGTACTTC.

For the CDR3, the DNA is TGTGCCAGCAGCTTAGGGGAACAAGAGACCCAGTACTTC. It is translated as CASSLGEQETQYF. The chain combines TRBV11-2 with TRBJ2-5; D not certain. Trimming took 1 base from V and 2 from J, leaving 5 bases between them. Germline loops: CDR1 SGHAT, CDR2 FQNNGV. This CDR3 spans 13 amino acids.

This clone has only a few counts. The V and J genes are TRBV28 and TRBJ2-1; D is unresolved. V was pared by 4 bases and J by 6 bases, with 13 bases between. The CDR3 length is 14 residues. The germline V gene encodes CDR1 MDHEN and CDR2 SYDVKM. The CDR3 nucleotides read TGTGCCAGCAGTTCCCTCGGACGGCTCAATGAGCAGTTCTTC. Translating it yields CASSSLGRLNEQFF.

This clone was recorded a few times. The chain uses TRBV6-1 and TRBJ1-1; 7 nucleotides match TRBD1. Per germline, CDR1 MNHNS and CDR2 SASEGT. This CDR3 comprises 12 residues. Losses at the gene ends were 3 bases for V and 8 bases for J; bases not matched to a gene: 3. The CDR3 region is CASSESTGEAFF. DNA of the CDR3: TGTGCCAGCAGTGAGTCGACAGGGGAAGCTTTCTTT.

The DNA of the CDR3 is TGCGCCAGCAGCCAAACGAGCCAGGGATTCTACAATGAGCAGTTCTTC. This codes for CASSQTSQGFYNEQFF. The chain uses TRBV4-1 and TRBJ2-1; D might be TRBD1 (5 bases). Germline CDR1 MGHRA, CDR2 YSYEKL. The CDR3 consists of 16 residues. V lost 2 bases and J lost 3, with 14 bases in between.

V and J are TRBV19 and TRBJ2-1; 10 nucleotides align to TRBD2. The V gene's germline CDR1 is LNHDA and CDR2 SQIVND (reference sequence). CDR3 length equals 16 residues. The V segment lost 6 bases and the J segment 5 bases; nucleotides outside the gene matches: 10. CDR3 sequence reads: CASSVLLAGKNNEQFF. The DNA for the CDR3 is TGTGCCAGTAGCGTCCTACTAGCGGGGAAAAACAATGAGCAGTTCTTC. The complete variable domain, with remaining parts taken from reference TRBV19 and TRBJ2-1, reads DGGITQSPKYLFRKEGQNVTLSCEQNLNHDAMYWYRQDPGQGLRLIYYSQIVNDFQKGDIAEGYSVSREKKESFPLTVTSAQKNPTAFYLCASSVLLAGKNNEQFFGPGTRLTVL.